The TCR beta chain under discussion was sequenced for a study of blood T cell repertoires in COVID-19 (TCRdb year 2020). Notes on the research overall: The collaborator samples originated in the United States, Italy and Spain and spanned the acute and convalescent phases of COVID-19. The material from the prospective study consisted of cDNA or gDNA derived from T cells, B-cell-depleted T cells, or PBMCs. The dataset comprised deeply sampled blood TCRbeta repertoires from subjects exposed to, actively infected with, or recovered from COVID-19. A freely available public database, intended as a resource for researchers studying the immune response to SARS-CoV-2, is where the repertoires were released. Samples came from the ongoing ImmuneRACE study (first 160 participants) plus 1,254 subjects from 6 global collaborators. A de-identified subject ID, COVID-19 status, age in years and sex were almost always included in the sample metadata. Where available, HLA class I and class II types were taken from metadata supplied by the sample provider and were not determined by assay-based typing.

Each collaborating institution followed its own protocols to collect whole blood in K2EDTA tubes. For TCRbeta analysis, collaborators shipped samples in one of three forms: frozen whole blood, isolated PBMCs, or DNA extracted from either of those sample types. At the junction V is shortened by 6 bases and J by 0 bases; bases outside the gene matches: 0. The germline V gene supplies CDR1 SQVTM and CDR2 ANQGSEA. The CDR3 runs 14 amino acids, cysteine and phenylalanine included. Only CDR3 DNA is held: 42 bases, read in frame from base 1. Overall study outcomes, separate from this receptor: The amount of clinical and demographic metadata varied by source and participant and was provided uncurated.

TCRbeta CDR3 regions were amplified from genomic DNA by means of the immunoSEQ Assay, a bias-controlled multiplex PCR. On the authors' methods: The number of nucleated cells in each sample was estimated by amplification of reference gene primers within the assay. To quantify the absolute abundance of each unique TCRbeta CDR3 rearrangement, sequence reads were collapsed and filtered. For each sample, productive Simpson clonality was calculated by taking the square root of Simpson's diversity index across productive rearrangements. TCRdb mirrors the immuneACCESS table, restricted to in-frame sequences. Some clones are absent from its copies; in checked studies, under half trace to an unresolved V gene, and the reason for the others is unknown. V, J and clone size are taken as reported in that table, and D and trimming were inferred from the DNA itself. The sample table lists fewer than 250,000 clones, approximately 90% of them with a count of one. In total, the top ten clones hold 4% to 5.5% of the sample.

With respect to this clone: This clone's antigen is unknown. The sample holds no much larger clone one base away, and base qualities are not on file.

This receptor was identified in a woman between 35 and 50 years old with acute or convalescent COVID-19. The sample comprised peripheral blood. The chain is made from TRBV29-1 and TRBJ2-2, and TRBD2 aligns with 11 junction nucleotides. The encoded CDR3 is CSVTSGANTGELFF. The sequenced DNA: TGCAGCGTGACTAGCGGGGCGAACACCGGGGAGCTGTTTTTT.